One sample yielded the 3 T cell receptor beta chains listed below, sequenced in a study of tumour-infiltrating T cells in Burkitt lymphoma (dated by TCRdb to the early 2020s). Libraries were prepared through the immunoSEQ multiplex PCR assay. This immuneACCESS table, as held by TCRdb, lists in-frame sequences with V and J called but not all clones. Of the missing ones, under half trace to an unresolved V gene in checked studies; the others have no known cause. The sample profile shows approximately 15,000 clones; about 77% of them were found once. Approximately 2.1% of the sample is in the top ten clones. The source material was tumor tissue. All receptors derive from a human donor with diffuse large B-cell lymphoma.

The rearrangement links TRBV27 to TRBJ1-4; the D is unclear. The CDR3 sequence is 15 residues long. V was cut by 6 bases and J by 0 bases, with 11 bases left in between. Germline lookup yields CDR1 MNHEY and CDR2 SMNVEV (reference sequence). For the CDR3, the DNA is TGTGCCAGCAGCTTGTCTGGTGCAACTAATGAAAAACTGTTTTTT. This sequence encodes CASSLSGATNEKLFF.

This clone was seen once. V usage is TRBV19 and J usage is TRBJ1-5; D ambiguous. The CDR3 sequence is 12 residues long. Germline loops: CDR1 LNHDA, CDR2 SQIVND (reference sequence). Deletions cut 7 bases from V and 3 bases from J, with 7 bases between. CDR3 coding DNA: TGTGCCAGTAACTCCCCCAATCAGCCCCAGCATTTT. Residues: CASNSPNQPQHF.

The CDR3 DNA reads as TGCGCCAGCAGCTCAGGGACTTTTGCTAGCACAGATACGCAGTATTTT. The encoded protein is CASSSGTFASTDTQYF. This chain joins TRBV4-3 and TRBJ2-3; D possibly corresponds to TRBD2 (6 bases). V was cut by 5 bases and J by 0 bases, with 15 bases left in between. CDR1 is LGHNA and CDR2 is YSLEER in the germline V gene. The CDR3 extends over 16 amino acids.